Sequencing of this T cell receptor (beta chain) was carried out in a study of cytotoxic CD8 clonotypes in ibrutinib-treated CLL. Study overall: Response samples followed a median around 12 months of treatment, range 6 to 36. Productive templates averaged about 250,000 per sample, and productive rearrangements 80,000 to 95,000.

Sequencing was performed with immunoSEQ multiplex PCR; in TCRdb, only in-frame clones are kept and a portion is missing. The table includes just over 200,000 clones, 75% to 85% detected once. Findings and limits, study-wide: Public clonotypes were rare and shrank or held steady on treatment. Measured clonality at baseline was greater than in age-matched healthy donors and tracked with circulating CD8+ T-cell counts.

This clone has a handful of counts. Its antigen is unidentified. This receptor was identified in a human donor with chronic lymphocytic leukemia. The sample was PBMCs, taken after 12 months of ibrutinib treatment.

The CDR3 sequence: CASSIVPGTSVANEQFF. The DNA of the CDR3 is TGTGCCAGTAGTATAGTCCCGGGGACTAGCGTGGCCAATGAGCAGTTCTTC. This rearrangement joins TRBV19 to TRBJ2-1; TRBD2 matches at 10 bases. V lost 1 base to trimming and J lost 6 bases; unmatched junction nucleotides: 9. The germline V gene has CDR1 LNHDA and CDR2 SQIVND (reference sequence). The CDR3 covers 17 residues.